This T cell receptor (beta chain) was recovered during a study of OX40 agonist ivuxolimab in advanced cancers. Study-level background: The costimulatory receptor OX40 (CD134) was targeted by ivuxolimab, a fully human IgG2 agonistic monoclonal antibody. Intravenous ivuxolimab was administered to patients every 2 weeks at six dose levels: 0.01, 0.1, 0.3, 1.5, 3 and 10 mg/kg. Of the 50 to 55 dose-escalation patients, hepatocellular carcinoma was present in approximately 20, melanoma in roughly 15, renal cell carcinoma in 9 and head and neck cancer in 9. A male proportion of approximately 83% and a mean age of approximately 61 years, ranging from 23 to 79, were recorded for the dose-escalation cohort. Prior anti-PD-1, anti-PD-L1 or anti-CTLA-4 therapy was permitted, and approximately 41% of dose-escalation patients had received checkpoint inhibitors. Partial responses were achieved by three dose-escalation patients, of whom one had hepatocellular carcinoma and two had cutaneous melanoma. Peripheral TCRbeta sequencing aimed to test whether ivuxolimab altered TCR sequence diversity and caused clonal T-cell expansion. The paper covers the monotherapy dose-escalation part of the phase I ivuxolimab trial, which included N ≈ 50 patients.

With regard to this clone: Its antigen remains undetermined. Per-base quality was not reported, and no clone a single base away is much larger than it.

Patients with autoimmune disease history or receiving systemic immunosuppression were excluded from the trial. Peripheral blood for TCR sequencing was collected from all dose cohorts at baseline, on cycle 4 day 1, and on cycle 7 day 1. Samples were obtained from an open-label, multicenter, first-in-human phase I dose-escalation trial of ivuxolimab. Adults with locally advanced or metastatic melanoma, renal cell, hepatocellular, or head and neck squamous cell carcinoma were enrolled in the trial. Before TCR sequencing, CD4+ and CD8+ T cells were separately sorted from peripheral blood. Results and caveats for the whole study, not just this receptor: At doses of 0.1 to 3.0 mg/kg, clonal expansion of both CD4+ and CD8+ blood T cells was observed from baseline to week 6. The antigen specificity of the clonally expanded peripheral T cells was not determined. Low levels of normalized T-cell clonal expansion were also shown by some nonresponding patients. In the 0.1-3.0 mg/kg groups, partial responders were among the patients with the lowest normalized peripheral clonal expansion, particularly in CD8+ T cells. After ivuxolimab, CD8+ T cells had more expanded clones than CD4+ T cells on average.

From a lookup of the germline V gene, CDR1 and CDR2 are SNHLY and FYNNEI. V is pared back by 1 base and J by 6 bases, with 9 bases lying between the germline termini. The CDR3 contains 13 residues, cysteine and phenylalanine counted. The entry retains the CDR3 DNA only, 39 bases that are in frame from base 1. To sequence the TCRbeta CDR3 region, genomic DNA was isolated from the sorted cells. TCRbeta CDR3 regions were sequenced using the immunoSEQ Assay. TCRdb took this table from immuneACCESS and kept in-frame rearrangements with V and J called. Such tables lack part of the clones; where checked against another copy, unresolved V genes explain under half of the gap, and the rest is unexplained. This sample lists fewer than 85,000 clones; over 80% were detected once. The top ten constitute roughly 0.8% of the sample.

The sequence is built from TRBV2 and TRBJ2-5, with TRBD2 as a weak D call on 6 bases. The receptor was isolated from an adult with an advanced solid tumor such as melanoma, head and neck, liver or kidney cancer. Sequencing was performed on CD4+ or CD8+ T cells sorted from blood, taken in a trial of the OX40 agonist ivuxolimab. The CDR3 is CASSEGLAKTQYF. The DNA reads TGTGCCAGCAGTGAAGGCCTAGCGAAGACCCAGTACTTC. Supplemented by the reference TRBV2 and TRBJ2-5 proteins around the CDR3, the complete variable domain is EPEVTQTPSHQVTQMGQEVILRCVPISNHLYFYWYRQILGQKVEFLVSFYNNEISEKSEIFDDQFSVERPDGSNFTLKIRSTKLEDSAMYFCASSEGLAKTQYFGPGTRLLVL.